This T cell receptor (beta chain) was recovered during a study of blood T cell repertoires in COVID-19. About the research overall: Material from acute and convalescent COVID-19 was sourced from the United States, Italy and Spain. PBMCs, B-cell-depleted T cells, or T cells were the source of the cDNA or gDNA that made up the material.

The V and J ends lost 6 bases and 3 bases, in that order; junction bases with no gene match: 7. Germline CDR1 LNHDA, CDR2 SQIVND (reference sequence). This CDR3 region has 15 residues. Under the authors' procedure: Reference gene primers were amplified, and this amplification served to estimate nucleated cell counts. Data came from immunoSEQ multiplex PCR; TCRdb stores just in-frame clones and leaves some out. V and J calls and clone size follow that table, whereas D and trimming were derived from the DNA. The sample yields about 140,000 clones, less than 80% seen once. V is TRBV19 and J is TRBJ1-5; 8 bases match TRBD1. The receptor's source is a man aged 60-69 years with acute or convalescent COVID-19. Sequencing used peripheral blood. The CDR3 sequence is CASRNRQGPNQPQHF. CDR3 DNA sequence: TGTGCCAGTAGAAATAGACAGGGGCCCAATCAGCCCCAGCATTTT. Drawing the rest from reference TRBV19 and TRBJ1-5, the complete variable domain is DGGITQSPKYLFRKEGQNVTLSCEQNLNHDAMYWYRQDPGQGLRLIYYSQIVNDFQKGDIAEGYSVSREKKESFPLTVTSAQKNPTAFYLCASRNRQGPNQPQHFGDGTRLSIL.